This record concerns one T cell receptor (beta chain) sequence. The data originate from a study of T-cell reconstitution after alpha-beta-depleted transplantation in children. Molecular barcoding with unique molecular identifiers was used for the TCRbeta library. MiXCR, run by TCRdb on the PCR reads, gives a single entry per CDR3 protein. The sample lists hundreds of thousands of distinct CDR3 sequences; 30% to 35% were seen once. The V end lost 3 bases, the J end lost 4 bases, and 6 bases lay between the germline ends. The length of the CDR3 is 12 residues. In germline, CDR1 is MNHEY, CDR2 SVGAGI. The chain links TRBV6-5 to TRBJ1-2, with D unclear. Sequences were derived from PBMCs from the stem cell graft donor, sampled from the stem cell graft. The receptor's source is a human donor who donated a stem cell graft to a child with aplastic anemia. The CDR3 DNA sequence: TGTGCCAGCAGTTATAGGCCCTATGGCTACACCTTC. As protein: CASSYRPYGYTF.